This TCR beta chain was retrieved from a study of blood T cell repertoires in COVID-19. Across the whole study: Italy, Spain and the United States were the sources of the convalescent and acute COVID-19 samples. The cDNA or gDNA used as material had been derived from T cells, B-cell-depleted T cells, or PBMCs.

As originally analysed: Scientists estimated how many nucleated cells there were by amplifying reference gene primers. Here immunoSEQ multiplex PCR was the method, and the copy in TCRdb shows in-frame clones only, minus some. V and J calls and clone size are those listed in that table; D and trimming were worked out from the DNA. Here the sample spans 120,000 to 150,000 clones, around three quarters being singletons. CDR3 length: 15 residues. V was pared by 1 base and J by 3 bases, with 3 bases of the junction left unmatched. The germline CDR1 and CDR2 sequences are LNHNV and YYDKDF (reference sequence).

The receptor was derived from a man aged 50-60 years with acute or convalescent COVID-19. The V call is TRBV15, the J call TRBJ2-4; 7 bases align to TRBD1. Sequences were obtained from peripheral blood. Here the CDR3 reads CATSRGDRDKNIQYF. CDR3 sequence (DNA): TGTGCCACCAGCAGAGGCGACAGGGACAAAAACATTCAGTACTTC.